A selection of T cell receptor beta chains follows, all from one sample in a study of blood T cell repertoires in COVID-19. TCRdb's copy holds only in-frame clones and misses some; the assay was immunoSEQ multiplex PCR. Among under 300,000 clones listed, 75% to 90% were seen once. Sequencing was performed on peripheral blood. Receptor source: a man between 50 and 59 years old with acute or convalescent COVID-19. CDR3s include the opening cysteine and the closing phenylalanine or tryptophan. The D gene is left open where the match is weak. The size field is filled for only some rows; it gives once, few, many or a size class.

14 TRBJ2-7 TRBV7-9 NA TRBD1 TGTGCCAGCAGCCCAGGGGACAGGCCCGACGAGCAGTACTTC CASSPGDRPDEQYF
10 TRBJ2-5 TRBV30 NA NA TGTGCCTGGAGTGAGCAGACCCAGTACTTC CAWSEQTQYF
12 TRBJ1-2 TRBV7-9 NA TRBD1 TGTGCCAGCAGCCAGACAGGGGCCGCGTTTACCTTC CASSQTGAAFTF
14 TRBJ2-2 TRBV29-1 NA NA TGCAGCGTTCAGAGGCGAGCGAACACCGGGGAGCTGTTTTTT CSVQRRANTGELFF
15 TRBJ1-5 TRBV6-5 NA TRBD1 TGTGCCAGCAGCAGGACAGGGGGCCGTGGTCAGCCCCAGCATTTT CASSRTGGRGQPQHF
16 TRBJ2-3 TRBV7-2 NA TRBD2 TGTGCCAGCAGACTAGGACTAGCGGCTAGCACAGATACGCAGTATTTT CASRLGLAASTDTQYF
14 TRBJ2-2 TRBV6-6 NA TRBD2 TGTGCCAGCAGGGGAGGGACTAGCGCCGGGGAGCTGTTTTTT CASRGGTSAGELFF
14 TRBJ1-1 TRBV27 NA NA TGTGCCAGCAGTTTATCCCTTTTTAACACTGAAGCTTTCTTT CASSLSLFNTEAFF
15 TRBJ1-2 TRBV6-5 NA TRBD1 TGTGCCAGCACCACAGGGGTAGTTACGCCCTATGGCTACACCTTC CASTTGVVTPYGYTF
14 TRBJ1-1 TRBV3-1/TRBV3-2 NA NA TGTGCCAGCAGCCGGGGGGAGGGCGGCACTGAAGCTTTCTTT CASSRGEGGTEAFF
14 TRBJ2-7 TRBV6-5 NA TRBD1 TGTGCCAGCACCGGAGGGACAGGGCCCCACGAGCAGTACTTC CASTGGTGPHEQYF
13 TRBJ2-2 TRBV24-1 NA TRBD1 TGTGCCACCCTTACAGGGGGCAGGAAGCGCCCGTTTTTT CATLTGGRKRPFF
15 TRBJ2-5 TRBV7-9 NA NA TGTGCCAGCAGCGAAGGGGTCCGGTACCAAGAGACCCAGTACTTC CASSEGVRYQETQYF
14 TRBJ2-7 TRBV6-5 NA TRBD1 TGTGCCAGCAGTTACAACAGGGGCTCCTACGAGCAGTACTTC CASSYNRGSYEQYF
13 TRBJ1-1 TRBV12-3/TRBV12-4 NA NA TGTGCCACACAGTACCGATCAGGGTCTGAAGCTTTCTTT CATQYRSGSEAFF
13 TRBJ2-1 TRBV29-1 NA TRBD1 TGCAGCGTCGGTGGACAGGGCTACAATGAGCAGTTCTTC CSVGGQGYNEQFF
14 TRBJ2-1 TRBV9 once TRBD1 TGTGCCAGCAGCGCCACGGGACAGAACAATGAGCAGTTCTTC CASSATGQNNEQFF
15 TRBJ1-5 TRBV15 once NA TGTGCCACCAGCAGAGAAGCTAATAGCAATCAGCCCCAGCATTTT CATSREANSNQPQHF
13 TRBJ2-3 TRBV9 NA NA TGTGCCAGCAGCCCTGGGGGGTCAGATACGCAGTATTTT CASSPGGSDTQYF
15 TRBJ1-3 TRBV7-9 NA NA TGTGCCAGCAGCAGCGACTGGAGGTCTGGAAACACCATATATTTT CASSSDWRSGNTIYF
11 TRBJ2-1 TRBV9 once NA TGTGCCAGCAGCGGGCTAGGTGAGCAGTTCTTC CASSGLGEQFF
16 TRBJ2-1 TRBV7-9 NA TRBD1 TGTGCCAGCAGCACAGACAGGGGAAGGACCTACAATGAGCAGTTCTTC CASSTDRGRTYNEQFF
13 TRBJ2-2 TRBV12-3/TRBV12-4 NA NA TGTGCCAGCAGAACGGGGTTTACCGGGGAGCTGTTTTTT CASRTGFTGELFF
17 TRBJ1-3 TRBV3-1/TRBV3-2 NA NA TGTGCCAGCAGCCAAATAACGGCGGGATCTTCTGGAAACACCATATATTTT CASSQITAGSSGNTIYF
15 TRBJ2-5 TRBV5-1 few TRBD2 TGCGCCAGCAGCTTGGGAGCTAGCGGGGGGGAGACCCAGTACTTC CASSLGASGGETQYF
15 TRBJ2-2 TRBV5-1 NA NA TGCGCCAGCAGCTTGGACGGGGGGCCCACCGGGGAGCTGTTTTTT CASSLDGGPTGELFF
12 TRBJ2-7 TRBV14 NA NA TGTGCCAGCAGCCCCTGGGAGGACGAGCAGTACTTC CASSPWEDEQYF
14 TRBJ1-1 TRBV29-1 NA NA TGCAGCGTTGAAGATCGCAGGGGGAACACTGAAGCTTTCTTT CSVEDRRGNTEAFF
15 TRBJ2-3 TRBV10-3 NA TRBD2 TGTGCCATCGTAGGTAGCGGGGGACCCACAGATACGCAGTATTTT CAIVGSGGPTDTQYF
14 TRBJ1-5 TRBV19 NA NA TGTGCCAGTAGTATAGTGACAGCGAATCAGCCCCAGCATTTT CASSIVTANQPQHF
13 TRBJ2-1 TRBV19 NA NA TGTGCCAGTAGTCCGGGTCCACTCAATGAGCAGTTCTTC CASSPGPLNEQFF
15 TRBJ2-1 TRBV6-5 NA NA TGTGCCAGCAGTTACGTGGGGGGGCCCCCCAATGAGCAGTTCTTC CASSYVGGPPNEQFF
17 TRBJ2-5 TRBV3-1/TRBV3-2 NA TRBD2 TGTGCCAGCAGCCAAGCCGGGGGGCCCCTAGCGGGAGAGACCCAGTACTTC CASSQAGGPLAGETQYF
14 TRBJ2-5 TRBV27 NA NA TGTGCCAGCAGTTTATCGGGGGGTATTGGGACCCAGTACTTC CASSLSGGIGTQYF
15 TRBJ1-6 TRBV10-2 NA NA TGCGCCAGCACGGGCGGGCCCTCACCGGATTCACCCCTCCACTTT CASTGGPSPDSPLHF
14 TRBJ1-4 TRBV2 once NA TGTGCCAGCAGTGATGAGTTAGGGCGGGCGGAACTGTTTTTT CASSDELGRAELFF
14 TRBJ1-5 TRBV6-5 NA NA TGTGCCAGCAGTTACTCGGCAGGGTTTCAGCCCCAGCATTTT CASSYSAGFQPQHF
14 TRBJ2-1 TRBV6-5 NA TRBD2 TGTGCCAGCAGTTCTAGCGGGGAGAACAATGAGCAGTTCTTC CASSSSGENNEQFF
14 TRBJ1-2 TRBV5-4 NA NA TGTGCCAGCAACCTACAGGGCTCGAGCTATGGCTACACCTTC CASNLQGSSYGYTF
16 TRBJ2-3 TRBV6-5 NA TRBD1 TGTGCCAGCAGTTCCTGGGGGACAGGGGGGTCAGATACGCAGTATTTT CASSSWGTGGSDTQYF
13 TRBJ2-4 TRBV6-2/TRBV6-3 NA TRBD1 TGTGCCAGCAGTTACACGAAAGACAGGGGTCAGTACTTC CASSYTKDRGQYF
19 TRBJ2-6 TRBV11-2 NA TRBD2 TGTGCCAGCAGCTTAACTAGCGGGGGGCCGAGCTCTGGGGCCAACGTCCTGACTTTC CASSLTSGGPSSGANVLTF
15 TRBJ1-1 TRBV10-1 NA TRBD1 TGCGCCAGCAGTCCTCAAAACAGGGGTAACACTGAAGCTTTCTTT CASSPQNRGNTEAFF
16 TRBJ1-2 TRBV2 NA NA TGTGCCAGCAGTGAACTCACAGGGTATTTATCGTGGGGCTACACCTTC CASSELTGYLSWGYTF
14 TRBJ1-3 TRBV14 NA NA TGTGCCAGCAGCCAACAGGTCCGCGGAAACACCATATATTTT CASSQQVRGNTIYF
17 TRBJ1-3 TRBV9 once TRBD1 TGTGCCAGCAGCGTCTCACAGGGGTCAACCTCTGGAAACACCATATATTTT CASSVSQGSTSGNTIYF
14 TRBJ1-4 TRBV5-6 few NA TGTGCCAGCAGCATCGGGGGGTTGTATGAAAAACTGTTTTTT CASSIGGLYEKLFF
15 TRBJ2-7 TRBV7-9 NA NA TGTGCCAGCAGCTTATACCCAGGGGAGGGCTACGAGCAGTACTTC CASSLYPGEGYEQYF
13 TRBJ2-7 TRBV7-9 NA NA TGTGCCAGCAGCGGGCAGGGGCCCTACGAGCAGTACTTC CASSGQGPYEQYF
13 TRBJ2-1 TRBV7-7 NA NA TGTGCTAGCAGCTTCAGCTCCTACAATGAGCAGTTCTTC CASSFSSYNEQFF
13 TRBJ1-4 TRBV6-5 NA NA TGTGCCAGCATGGGGGGGTGGGTTGAAAAACTGTTTTTT CASMGGWVEKLFF
14 TRBJ2-7 TRBV5-1 NA NA TGCGCCAGCAGCTTGGGGCCGGGCTCCTACGAGCAGTACTTC CASSLGPGSYEQYF
14 TRBJ1-5 TRBV3-1/TRBV3-2 NA NA TGTGCCAGCAGCTTGGACAGTAACAATCAGCCCCAGCATTTT CASSLDSNNQPQHF
14 TRBJ2-2 TRBV27 few NA TGTGCCAGCAGTTTGCAGGGAAACACCGGGGAGCTGTTTTTT CASSLQGNTGELFF
14 TRBJ2-6 TRBV7-8 NA NA TGTGCCAGCCAGCAGGGCTCTGGGGCCAACGTCCTGACTTTC CASQQGSGANVLTF
14 TRBJ2-7 TRBV10-1 NA NA TGCGCCAGCAGTGAATCCCTGGGGCCTGACGAGCAGTACTTC CASSESLGPDEQYF
16 TRBJ1-6 TRBV2 NA NA TGTGCCAGCAGTGAACAGGGGTACCGGAATAATTCACCCCTCCACTTT CASSEQGYRNNSPLHF
18 TRBJ2-3 TRBV6-2/TRBV6-3 NA NA TGTGCCAGCAGTCCCCACCGGGACGCGGGGCCTTTCACAGATACGCAGTATTTT CASSPHRDAGPFTDTQYF
21 TRBJ2-3 TRBV21-1 NA NA TGTGCCAGCAGCGAAAAACCCGAGGCAACTAGCGGGGGAACTAGCACAGATACGCAGTATTTT CASSEKPEATSGGTSTDTQYF
15 TRBJ1-5 TRBV25-1 NA TRBD1 TGTGCCAGCAGTTTCGGACAGGGGTACAATCAGCCCCAGCATTTT CASSFGQGYNQPQHF